One sample yielded the 6 T cell receptor beta chains listed below, sequenced in a study of blood T cell repertoires in COVID-19. Data came from immunoSEQ multiplex PCR; TCRdb stores just in-frame clones and leaves some out. The sample consists of more than 200,000 clones, about 88% of them appearing once. The source material was peripheral blood. The receptors derive from a woman aged 40 to 55 who had recovered from COVID-19.

The rearrangement uses TRBV7-3 and TRBJ1-3; 7 bases agree with TRBD1. With 4 bases clipped from V and 0 bases from J, the junction kept 6 bases outside the gene matches. CDR1 SGHTA and CDR2 FQGTGA come from the germline V gene. The CDR3 runs 16 residues. This CDR3 is CASSYGGQSSGNTIYF. In DNA form, the CDR3 reads TGTGCCAGCAGCTACGGGGGACAGAGCTCTGGAAACACCATATATTTT.

The chain couples TRBV7-2 to TRBJ1-1; a weak D match, TRBD1 (5 bases). V lost 5 bases, J lost 6 bases, and 16 bases lay in between. This CDR3 spans 14 amino acids. In germline, CDR1 is SGHTA, CDR2 FQGNSA. CDR3 region: CASSVYIGDSEAFF. CDR3 bases: TGTGCCAGCAGCGTATATATAGGGGACTCTGAAGCTTTCTTT.

This clone turned up a few times. The sample has other DNA sequences that encode this CDR3 too. The rearrangement links TRBV4-3 to TRBJ2-2, with 7 bases aligning to TRBD2. Germline V lookup: CDR1 LGHNA, CDR2 YSLEER. The CDR3 runs to 16 residues. After removal of 1 base from V and 0 bases from J, the junction contained 2 bases not matched to a gene. The CDR3 here is CASSQGGGANTGELFF. DNA of the CDR3: TGCGCCAGCAGCCAAGGGGGGGGAGCGAACACCGGGGAGCTGTTTTTT.

This clone was detected once. The J gene is TRBJ2-2, the V gene TRBV25-1, with 7 bases identical to TRBD1. The CDR3 extends over 17 amino acids. Unmatched junction bases numbered 9, after V lost 5 bases and J lost 0 bases. The germline V gene encodes CDR1 MGHDK and CDR2 SYGVNS. The CDR3 region is CASSPTDRSTNTGELFF. CDR3 bases: TGTGCCAGCAGTCCCACGGACAGGAGCACGAACACCGGGGAGCTGTTTTTT.

CDR3 bases: TGTGCCAGTAGGTCAGGGGGCACTGAAGCTTTCTTT. Translation gives CASRSGGTEAFF. This chain links TRBV19 with TRBJ1-1; 7 bases agree with TRBD1. This CDR3 is built from 12 residues. Germline V gene lookup returns CDR1 LNHDA and CDR2 SQIVND (reference sequence). The V and J ends lost 6 bases and 4 bases, in that order; junction bases with no gene match: 2.

This rearrangement joins TRBV4-2 to TRBJ2-7; 9 bases align to TRBD2. This CDR3 has 15 amino acids. V gave up 3 bases and J gave up 2 bases; unmatched junction bases: 5. Germline V CDR1 and CDR2: LGHNA, YNFKEQ. The CDR3 loop is CASSQSGRLAYEQYF. DNA of the CDR3: TGTGCCAGCAGCCAGAGCGGGAGGCTGGCCTACGAGCAGTACTTC.